The T cell receptor (beta chain) described here comes from a study of blood T cell repertoires in COVID-19 (dated by TCRdb to 2019 to 2021). About the study as a whole: Collaborator samples came from the United States, Italy and Spain and covered acute and convalescent phases of COVID-19. The material from the prospective study consisted of cDNA or gDNA derived from T cells, B-cell-depleted T cells, or PBMCs. Subjects who had been exposed to COVID-19, were actively infected with it, or had recovered from it provided the deeply sampled blood TCRbeta repertoires that made up the dataset. The repertoires were made available in a free public database intended to serve as a resource for research on the immune response to SARS-CoV-2. Samples came from the ongoing ImmuneRACE study (first 160 participants) plus 1,254 subjects from 6 global collaborators. Sample metadata almost always included a de-identified subject ID, COVID-19 status, age in years and sex. Where available, HLA class I and class II types were obtained from metadata supplied by the sample provider rather than from assay-based typing.

CDR1 and CDR2 are read off the germline V gene as SGHAT and FQNNGV. Counted from cysteine to phenylalanine, this CDR3 has 13 amino acids. Only the CDR3 DNA is retained, 39 bases long and in frame from the first base. At the junction V is shortened by 1 base and J by 5 bases, with 8 bases in between. TCRbeta CDR3 regions were amplified from genomic DNA by means of the immunoSEQ Assay, a bias-controlled multiplex PCR. From the authors' description of their analysis: Within the assay, amplification of reference gene primers was used to estimate how many nucleated cells each sample contained. To quantify the absolute abundance of each unique TCRbeta CDR3 rearrangement, sequence reads were collapsed and filtered. Productive Simpson clonality was computed per sample as the square root of Simpson's diversity index over productive rearrangements. Not all clones reach the TCRdb copy of this immuneACCESS table, which keeps in-frame sequences only. Checked studies attribute under half of the gap to unresolved V genes and leave the rest unexplained. V and J calls and clone size are given by that table; D and trimming were obtained from the DNA. The sample table contains tens of thousands of clones; only one count was recorded for approximately 80% of them. In total, the top ten clones hold approximately 12% of the sample.

Collaborating institutions collected whole blood in K2EDTA tubes following their own protocols. For TCRbeta analysis, collaborators shipped samples as frozen whole blood, isolated PBMCs, or DNA extracted from either of those sample types. The full study reports these points: The amount of clinical and demographic metadata varied by source and participant and was provided uncurated.

A remark on this clone: Its antigen is not yet known. No much larger clonotype is one base removed from it; base qualities were not supplied.

This TCR derives from a human donor in a cohort sampled during active COVID-19. What was sequenced was peripheral blood. The rearrangement combines TRBV11-2 with TRBJ1-2, with the identity of the D gene unclear. The DNA sequence is given as TGTGCCAGCAGCTTAGGGGCAGGATATGGCTACACCTTC. Protein translation: CASSLGAGYGYTF. Reference TRBV11-2 and TRBJ1-2 genes cover what lies past the CDR3, so the full variable domain is EAGVAQSPRYKIIEKRQSVAFWCNPISGHATLYWYQQILGQGPKLLIQFQNNGVVDDSQLPKDRFSAERLKGVDSTLKIQPAKLEDSAVYLCASSLGAGYGYTFGSGTRLTVV.